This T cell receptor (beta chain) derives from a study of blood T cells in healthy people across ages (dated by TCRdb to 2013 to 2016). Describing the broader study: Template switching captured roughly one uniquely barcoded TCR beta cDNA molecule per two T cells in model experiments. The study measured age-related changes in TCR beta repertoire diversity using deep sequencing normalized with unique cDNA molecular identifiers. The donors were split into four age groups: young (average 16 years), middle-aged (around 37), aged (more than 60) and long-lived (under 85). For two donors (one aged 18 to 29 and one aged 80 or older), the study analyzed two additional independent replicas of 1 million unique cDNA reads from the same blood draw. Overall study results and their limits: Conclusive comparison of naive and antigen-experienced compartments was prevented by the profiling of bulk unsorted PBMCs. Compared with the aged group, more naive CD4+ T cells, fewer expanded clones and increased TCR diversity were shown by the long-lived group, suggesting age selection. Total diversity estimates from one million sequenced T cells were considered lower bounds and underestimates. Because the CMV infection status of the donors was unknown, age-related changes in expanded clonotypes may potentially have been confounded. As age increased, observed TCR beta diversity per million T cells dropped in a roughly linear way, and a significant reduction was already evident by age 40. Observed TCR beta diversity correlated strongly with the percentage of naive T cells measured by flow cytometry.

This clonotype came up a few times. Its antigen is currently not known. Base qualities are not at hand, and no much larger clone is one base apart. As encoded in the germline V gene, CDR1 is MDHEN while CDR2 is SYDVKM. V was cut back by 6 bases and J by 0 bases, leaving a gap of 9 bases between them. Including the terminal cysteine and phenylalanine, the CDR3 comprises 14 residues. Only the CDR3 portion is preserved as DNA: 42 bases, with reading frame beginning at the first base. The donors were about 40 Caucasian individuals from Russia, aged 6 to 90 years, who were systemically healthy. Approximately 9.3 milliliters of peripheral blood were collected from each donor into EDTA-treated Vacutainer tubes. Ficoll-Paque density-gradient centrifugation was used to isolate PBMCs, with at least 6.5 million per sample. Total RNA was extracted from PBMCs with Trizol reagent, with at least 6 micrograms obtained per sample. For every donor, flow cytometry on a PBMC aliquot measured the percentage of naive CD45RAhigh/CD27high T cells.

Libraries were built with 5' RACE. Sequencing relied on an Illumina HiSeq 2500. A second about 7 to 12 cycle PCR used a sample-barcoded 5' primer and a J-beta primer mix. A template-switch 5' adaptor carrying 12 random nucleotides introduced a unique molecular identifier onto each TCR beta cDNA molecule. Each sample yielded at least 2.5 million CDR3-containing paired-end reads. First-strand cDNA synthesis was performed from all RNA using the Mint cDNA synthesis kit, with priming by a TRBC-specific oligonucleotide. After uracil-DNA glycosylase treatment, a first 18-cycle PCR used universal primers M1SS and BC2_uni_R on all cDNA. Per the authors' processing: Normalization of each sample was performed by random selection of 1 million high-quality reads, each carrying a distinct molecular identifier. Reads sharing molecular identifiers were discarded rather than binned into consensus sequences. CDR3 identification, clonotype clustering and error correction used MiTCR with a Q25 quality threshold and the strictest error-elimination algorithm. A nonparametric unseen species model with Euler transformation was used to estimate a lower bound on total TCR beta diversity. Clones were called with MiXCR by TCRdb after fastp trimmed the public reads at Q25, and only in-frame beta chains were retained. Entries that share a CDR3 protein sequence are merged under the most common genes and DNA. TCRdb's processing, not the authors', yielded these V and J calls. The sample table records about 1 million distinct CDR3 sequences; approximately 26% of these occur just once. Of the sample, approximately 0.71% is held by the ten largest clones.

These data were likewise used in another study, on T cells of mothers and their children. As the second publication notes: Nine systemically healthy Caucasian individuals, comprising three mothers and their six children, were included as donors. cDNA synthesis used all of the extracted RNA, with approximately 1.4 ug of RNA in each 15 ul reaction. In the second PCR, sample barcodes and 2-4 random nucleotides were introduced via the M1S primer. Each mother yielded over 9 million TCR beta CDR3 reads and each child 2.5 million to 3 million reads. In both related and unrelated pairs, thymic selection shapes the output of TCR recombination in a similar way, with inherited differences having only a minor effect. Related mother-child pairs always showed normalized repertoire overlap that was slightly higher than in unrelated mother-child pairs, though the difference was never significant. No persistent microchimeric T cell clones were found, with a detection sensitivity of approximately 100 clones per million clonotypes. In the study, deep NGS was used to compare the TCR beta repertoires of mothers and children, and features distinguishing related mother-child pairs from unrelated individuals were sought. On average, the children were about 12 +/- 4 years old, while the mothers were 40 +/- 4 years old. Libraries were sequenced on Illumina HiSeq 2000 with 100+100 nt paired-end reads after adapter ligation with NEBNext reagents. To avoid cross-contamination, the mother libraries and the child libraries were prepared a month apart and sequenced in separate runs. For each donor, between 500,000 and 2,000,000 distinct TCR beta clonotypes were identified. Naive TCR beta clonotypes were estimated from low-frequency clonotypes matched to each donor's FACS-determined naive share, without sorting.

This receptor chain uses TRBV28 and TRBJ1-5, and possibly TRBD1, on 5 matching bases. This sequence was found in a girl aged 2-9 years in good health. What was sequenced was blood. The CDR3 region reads CASSRGYSNQPQHF. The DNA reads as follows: TGTGCCAGCAGCCGGGGGTATAGCAATCAGCCCCAGCATTTT.